These T cell receptor beta chains were read from a single sample in a study of T-cell memory formation after mild COVID-19. Each CDR3 protein is one row after TCRdb ran MiXCR on the 5' RACE reads. This sample has approximately 400,000 distinct CDR3 sequences, with over 15% found just once. What was sequenced was PBMCs or a T cell subset sorted from them (not recorded which). These receptors originate from a man younger than 35 who had mild COVID-19 (a few samples of this study predate the infection). Cell type and time point are not known. Each CDR3 is given with its conserved first and last residue. Each record gives: V gene, clone size, J gene, D gene, CDR3 protein, CDR3 DNA. A D gene is named only where the DNA matches it firmly. Rows may omit the clone size; those that give it use once, few, many or a size class.

V gene: TRBV5-1; clone size: few; J gene: TRBJ1-1; D gene: -; CDR3 protein: CASSLGGRGKTEAFF; CDR3 DNA: TGCGCCAGCAGCTTGGGTGGCAGGGGTAAAACTGAAGCTTTCTTT
V gene: TRBV5-6; clone size: few; J gene: TRBJ2-4; D gene: TRBD1; CDR3 protein: CASSLQGTKNIQYF; CDR3 DNA: TGTGCCAGCAGCCTACAGGGGACCAAAAACATTCAGTACTTC
V gene: TRBV3-1; clone size: few; J gene: TRBJ1-2; D gene: -; CDR3 protein: CASSPLGGGTNYGYTF; CDR3 DNA: TGTGCCAGCAGCCCCCTAGGAGGGGGTACCAACTATGGCTACACCTTC
V gene: TRBV11-2; clone size: -; J gene: TRBJ1-1; D gene: TRBD1; CDR3 protein: CASSLARGGGPSEAFF; CDR3 DNA: TGTGCCAGCAGCTTAGCCCGGGGAGGGGGCCCTTCTGAAGCTTTCTTT
V gene: TRBV6-2/TRBV6-3; clone size: few; J gene: TRBJ2-5; D gene: -; CDR3 protein: CASSSSGPAETQYF; CDR3 DNA: TGTGCCAGCAGTTCATCGGGTCCGGCAGAGACCCAGTACTTC
V gene: TRBV6-6; clone size: few; J gene: TRBJ2-6; D gene: -; CDR3 protein: CASSYSILAGANVLTF; CDR3 DNA: TGTGCCAGCAGTTACTCGATACTGGCAGGGGCCAACGTCCTGACTTTC
V gene: TRBV4-1; clone size: few; J gene: TRBJ2-4; D gene: -; CDR3 protein: CASSQEEPGGNIQYF; CDR3 DNA: TGCGCCAGCAGCCAAGAAGAACCAGGAGGGAACATTCAGTACTTC
V gene: TRBV18; clone size: few; J gene: TRBJ1-5; D gene: -; CDR3 protein: CASSPNGNQPQHF; CDR3 DNA: TGTGCCAGCTCACCAAACGGGAACCAGCCCCAGCATTTT
V gene: TRBV4-2; clone size: -; J gene: TRBJ2-3; D gene: -; CDR3 protein: CASSQGDLSGDTQYF; CDR3 DNA: TGTGCCAGCAGCCAAGGGGATCTCTCCGGGGATACGCAGTATTTT
V gene: TRBV7-2; clone size: -; J gene: TRBJ1-1; D gene: -; CDR3 protein: CASRYPGGATEAFF; CDR3 DNA: TGTGCCAGCAGATATCCCGGCGGGGCAACTGAAGCTTTCTTT
V gene: TRBV6-5; clone size: -; J gene: TRBJ2-6; D gene: -; CDR3 protein: CASSTTGDYFSGANVLTF; CDR3 DNA: TGTGCCAGCAGCACAACAGGGGACTATTTCTCTGGGGCCAACGTCCTGACTTTC
V gene: TRBV25-1; clone size: -; J gene: TRBJ2-3; D gene: TRBD1; CDR3 protein: CASSEWGQGRTDTQYF; CDR3 DNA: TGTGCCAGCAGTGAATGGGGACAGGGGCGCACAGATACGCAGTATTTT
V gene: TRBV5-1; clone size: many; J gene: TRBJ2-2; D gene: -; CDR3 protein: CASSLEPGSNTGELFF; CDR3 DNA: TGCGCCAGCAGCTTGGAACCGGGCTCGAACACCGGGGAGCTGTTTTTT